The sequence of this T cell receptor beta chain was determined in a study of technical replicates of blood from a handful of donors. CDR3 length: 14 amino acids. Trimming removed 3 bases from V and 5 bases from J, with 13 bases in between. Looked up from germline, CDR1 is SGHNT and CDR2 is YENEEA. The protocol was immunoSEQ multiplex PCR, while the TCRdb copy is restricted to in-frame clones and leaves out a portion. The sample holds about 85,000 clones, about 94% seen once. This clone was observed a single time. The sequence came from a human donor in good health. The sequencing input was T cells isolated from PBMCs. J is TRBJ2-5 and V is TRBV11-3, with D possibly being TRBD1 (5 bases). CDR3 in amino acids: CASSFGAPGETQYF. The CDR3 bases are TGTGCCAGCAGCTTTGGGGCCCCAGGGGAGACCCAGTACTTC.